The rows below give T cell receptor beta chains drawn from one sample of a study of T-cell memory formation after mild COVID-19. MiXCR was run by TCRdb on the 5' RACE reads, yielding one entry per CDR3 protein. Here the sample spans about 360,000 distinct CDR3 sequences, approximately 13% being singletons. Material for sequencing was PBMCs or a T cell subset sorted from them (not recorded which). Receptors were obtained from a man aged 18 to 30 who had mild COVID-19 (a few samples of this study predate the infection). Cell type and time point are not known. CDR3s include the opening cysteine and the closing phenylalanine or tryptophan. A D gene is named only where the DNA matches it firmly. Clone size is stated in some rows and not others, as once, few, many or a class when expanded.

V: TRBV4-3
D: NA
J: TRBJ1-1
size: NA
DNA: TGCGCCAGCAGCGCTAGGGGTTTCGGGACTGAAGCTTTCTTT
CDR3: CASSARGFGTEAFF

V: TRBV5-6
D: TRBD1
J: TRBJ1-3
size: NA
DNA: TGTGCCAGCAGAAAGACAGGGGGCGAAAACACCATATATTTT
CDR3: CASRKTGGENTIYF

V: TRBV6-1
D: TRBD1
J: TRBJ2-5
size: few
DNA: TGTGCCAGCAGTGGCCGGGACAGGGGGTTTCTGGAGACCCAGTACTTC
CDR3: CASSGRDRGFLETQYF

V: TRBV20-1
D: TRBD1
J: TRBJ1-2
size: few
DNA: TGCAGTGCGATGGACAGGGCTAACTATGGCTACACCTTC
CDR3: CSAMDRANYGYTF

V: TRBV7-2
D: TRBD1
J: TRBJ2-7
size: few
DNA: TGTGCCAGCAGCTACCTGGGGACAGGGGTCTACGAGCAGTACTTC
CDR3: CASSYLGTGVYEQYF

V: TRBV4-3
D: NA
J: TRBJ1-1
size: many
DNA: TGCGCCAGCAGCCAGTGGAGGGCCACTGAAGCTTTCTTT
CDR3: CASSQWRATEAFF

V: TRBV4-3
D: TRBD1
J: TRBJ2-2
size: few
DNA: TGCGCCAGCAGCCAAGGGGGCCACAGGGGATTTGTTCCCGGGGAGCTGTTTTTT
CDR3: CASSQGGHRGFVPGELFF

V: TRBV18
D: NA
J: TRBJ2-1
size: NA
DNA: TGTGCCAGCTCACCGGGCAGGATCCACAATGAGCAGTTCTTC
CDR3: CASSPGRIHNEQFF

V: TRBV9
D: TRBD2
J: TRBJ2-3
size: NA
DNA: TGTGCCAGCAGCCCGGAGCGGGGGGGTATAACAGATACGCAGTATTTT
CDR3: CASSPERGGITDTQYF

V: TRBV5-1
D: TRBD1
J: TRBJ1-6
size: NA
DNA: TGCGCCAGCAGCCCGATGGACAGGGCGGATTCACCCCTCCACTTT
CDR3: CASSPMDRADSPLHF

V: TRBV7-9
D: TRBD1
J: TRBJ2-3
size: many
DNA: TGTGCCAGCAGCTACAGGGGTACAGATACGCAGTATTTT
CDR3: CASSYRGTDTQYF

V: TRBV11-2
D: NA
J: TRBJ1-3
size: few
DNA: TGTGCCAGCAGTCTTACAGGGCGTGGAAACACCATATATTTT
CDR3: CASSLTGRGNTIYF

V: TRBV3-1
D: NA
J: TRBJ2-3
size: NA
DNA: TGTGCCAGCAGCCCCCTGCTAGCGACAGGAGATACGCAGTATTTT
CDR3: CASSPLLATGDTQYF

V: TRBV11-2
D: TRBD2
J: TRBJ2-3
size: NA
DNA: TGTGCCAGCAGCTTAGTCGGGACTAGCGTCTCAGATACGCAGTATTTT
CDR3: CASSLVGTSVSDTQYF

V: TRBV4-3
D: NA
J: TRBJ2-1
size: many
DNA: TGCGCCAGCAGCCAAGATAGGACGTGGGGCATAGATGAGCAGTTCTTC
CDR3: CASSQDRTWGIDEQFF

V: TRBV19
D: NA
J: TRBJ1-1
size: NA
DNA: TGTGCCACGTCAGGACAGCCCAACACTGAAGCTTTCTTT
CDR3: CATSGQPNTEAFF

V: TRBV6-5
D: NA
J: TRBJ1-1
size: once
DNA: TGTGCCAGCAGACGCTGGGGGCGAAACACTGAAGCTTTCTTT
CDR3: CASRRWGRNTEAFF

V: TRBV29-1
D: TRBD1
J: TRBJ2-1
size: NA
DNA: TGCAGCGTTGACAAGGGACAGACCTACAATGAGCAGTTCTTC
CDR3: CSVDKGQTYNEQFF

V: TRBV5-1
D: NA
J: TRBJ2-1
size: many
DNA: TGCGCCAGCAGCCTGCAGGACAATGAGCAGTTCTTC
CDR3: CASSLQDNEQFF

V: TRBV18
D: TRBD1
J: TRBJ2-7
size: few
DNA: TGTGCCAGCTCCCCGGGACAGGGGGCCGGATCGGGGTACGAGCAGTACTTC
CDR3: CASSPGQGAGSGYEQYF

V: TRBV5-1
D: NA
J: TRBJ2-1
size: few
DNA: TGCGCCAGCAGCAGATCCCCCCAGGACAATGAGCAGTTCTTC
CDR3: CASSRSPQDNEQFF

V: TRBV12-3/TRBV12-4
D: TRBD1
J: TRBJ2-2
size: NA
DNA: TGTGCCAGCAGCCGCACAGGGGGCATGGCCGGGGAGCTGTTTTTT
CDR3: CASSRTGGMAGELFF

V: TRBV6-2/TRBV6-3
D: NA
J: TRBJ2-2
size: many
DNA: TGTGCCAGCAGTTACAGTATTTCCCCCCCCGGGGAGCTGTTTTTT
CDR3: CASSYSISPPGELFF

V: TRBV7-3
D: TRBD2
J: TRBJ2-3
size: NA
DNA: TGTGCCAGCCGCCGCGGGGGGGCGGCGGTTAATACGCAGTATTTT
CDR3: CASRRGGAAVNTQYF

V: TRBV5-1
D: NA
J: TRBJ2-3
size: many
DNA: TGCGCCAGCAGCTTGGCTGCAGCCAGCACAGATACGCAGTATTTT
CDR3: CASSLAAASTDTQYF

V: TRBV28
D: NA
J: TRBJ2-1
size: NA
DNA: TGTGCCACCGCAGGGTGGGATGAGCAGTTCTTC
CDR3: CATAGWDEQFF

V: TRBV7-3
D: TRBD2
J: TRBJ2-1
size: NA
DNA: TGTGCCAGCAGCTTAGCGGGGGTTCACAATGAGCAGTTCTTC
CDR3: CASSLAGVHNEQFF

V: TRBV12-3/TRBV12-4
D: NA
J: TRBJ1-5
size: many
DNA: TGTGCCAGCAGTTGGGGTCAACAGCCCCAGCATTTT
CDR3: CASSWGQQPQHF

V: TRBV6-2/TRBV6-3
D: NA
J: TRBJ2-3
size: NA
DNA: TGTGCCAGCAGTGGGCGGGGACAGCCCACAGATACGCAGTATTTT
CDR3: CASSGRGQPTDTQYF

V: TRBV6-5
D: TRBD1
J: TRBJ1-3
size: few
DNA: TGTGCCAGCAGTTACACCAGGGGGCTAGGAAACACCATATATTTT
CDR3: CASSYTRGLGNTIYF